Listed here is a single T cell receptor beta chain. The data belong to a study of shared clonotypes between healthy human individuals. Trimming at V came to 6 bases and at J to 3 bases, leaving 7 bases not matched to a gene. Germline V CDR1 and CDR2: SQVTM, ANQGSEA. This CDR3 contains 14 residues. Sequenced by immunoSEQ multiplex PCR; TCRdb stores in-frame clones only, minus some. The sample includes roughly 2,300,000 clones, approximately 90% of them seen just once. This sequence was found in a man aged 18 to 30 in good health. Some clones in this sample may be carry-over from other donors' samples. Sample: naive CD4+ T cells from PBMCs. Subset in this sample: CD45RA+ positively selected. V usage is TRBV29-1 and J usage is TRBJ2-3, with 9 bases lining up with TRBD2. The CDR3 region has the DNA TGCAGCGTCCATGGGACTAGCCGAACAGATACGCAGTATTTT. Residues: CSVHGTSRTDTQYF.